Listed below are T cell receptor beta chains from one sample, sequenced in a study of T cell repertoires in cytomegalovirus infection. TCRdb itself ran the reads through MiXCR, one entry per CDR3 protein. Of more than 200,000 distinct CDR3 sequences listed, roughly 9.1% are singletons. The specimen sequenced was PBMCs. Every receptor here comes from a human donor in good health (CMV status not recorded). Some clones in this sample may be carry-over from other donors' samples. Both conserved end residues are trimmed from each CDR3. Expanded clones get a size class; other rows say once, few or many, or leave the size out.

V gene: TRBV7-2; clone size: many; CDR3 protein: ASSANRATNTEAF
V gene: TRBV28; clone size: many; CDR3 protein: ASSSSLTQGTYEQY
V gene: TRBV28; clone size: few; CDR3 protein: ASRLGYTEAF
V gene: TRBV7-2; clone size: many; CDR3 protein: ASSLVGGGRGGYT
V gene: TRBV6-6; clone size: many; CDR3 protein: ASSYSMQGADTEAF
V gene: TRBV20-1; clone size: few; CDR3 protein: SASLAGGAYNEQF
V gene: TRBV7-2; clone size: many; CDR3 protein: ASSLAGAYTGELF
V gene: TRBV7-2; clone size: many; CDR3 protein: ASSLGGQGRAF
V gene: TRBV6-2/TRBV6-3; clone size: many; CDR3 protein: ASSEPGKITDTQY
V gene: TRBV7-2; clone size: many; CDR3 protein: ASSLGVRNTEAF
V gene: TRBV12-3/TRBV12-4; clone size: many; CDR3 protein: ASSPRLATSGGTNEQF
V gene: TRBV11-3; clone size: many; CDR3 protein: ASTSKGVGGYGYT
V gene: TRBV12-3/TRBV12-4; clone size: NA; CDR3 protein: ASSFGLAGVDTQY
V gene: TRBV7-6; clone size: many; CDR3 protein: ASSPGRLYQETQY
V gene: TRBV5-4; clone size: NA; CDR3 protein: ASSLRGLSTNEKLF
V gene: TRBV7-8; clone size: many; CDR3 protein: ASGQGASFYGYT
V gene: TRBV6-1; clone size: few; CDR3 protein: ASSGRTSGRAEWSYNEQF
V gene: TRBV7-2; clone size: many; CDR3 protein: ASSSGWGSTEAF
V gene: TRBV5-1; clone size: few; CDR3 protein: ASSLVGDRGPNTEAF
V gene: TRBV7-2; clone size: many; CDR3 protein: ASRMDVGTQY
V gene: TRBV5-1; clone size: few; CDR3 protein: ASSLVRNSYEQY
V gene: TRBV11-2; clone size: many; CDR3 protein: ASSLNSAVSSYNEQF
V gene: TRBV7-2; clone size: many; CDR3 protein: ASSFQPPWVAGRNEQF
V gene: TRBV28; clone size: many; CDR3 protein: ASTLLTGGSDGYT
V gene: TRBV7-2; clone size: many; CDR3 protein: ASTGDRIIPLH
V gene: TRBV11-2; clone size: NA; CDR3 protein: ASGVGYEQY
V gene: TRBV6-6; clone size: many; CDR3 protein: ASSYGRDRGLYGYT
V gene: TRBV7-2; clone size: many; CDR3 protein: ASSLGDRVAWQPQH
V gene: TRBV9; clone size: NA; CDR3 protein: ASSAEGIEGSDIQY
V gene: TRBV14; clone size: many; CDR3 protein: ASSQPRGLSSYNEQF
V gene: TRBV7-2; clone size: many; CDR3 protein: ASSFSRQGLHEQY
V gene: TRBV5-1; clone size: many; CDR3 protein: ASSLDALPGLHPYEQY
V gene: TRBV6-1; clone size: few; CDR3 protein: ASSDRTAGGTEAF
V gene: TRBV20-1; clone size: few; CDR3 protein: SARVYTEAF
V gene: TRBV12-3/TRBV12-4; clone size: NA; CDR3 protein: ASTYTDPQVRAF
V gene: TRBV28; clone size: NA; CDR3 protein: ASSSPGDRGRGTEAF
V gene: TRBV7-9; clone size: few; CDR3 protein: ASSLEGTGNGYT
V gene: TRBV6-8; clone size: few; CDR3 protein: ASRPDRGWYYEQY
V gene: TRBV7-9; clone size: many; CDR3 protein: ASRLGQVPEAF
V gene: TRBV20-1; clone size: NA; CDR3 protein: SAARGQVEAF
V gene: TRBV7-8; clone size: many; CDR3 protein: ASSLTPPGQPQH
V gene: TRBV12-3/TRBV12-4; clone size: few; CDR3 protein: ASSFLAGDLTDTQY
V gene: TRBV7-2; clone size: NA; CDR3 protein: ASSLGFAVGYGYT
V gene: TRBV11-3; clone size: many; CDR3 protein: ASSPRTGGVYNEQF
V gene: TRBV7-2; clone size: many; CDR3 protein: ASSLYSGNKY
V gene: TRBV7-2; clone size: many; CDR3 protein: AIQGARGRGNNYGYT
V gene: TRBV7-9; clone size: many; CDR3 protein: ASSREGGRIEAF
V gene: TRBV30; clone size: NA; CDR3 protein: AWSPGTDTQY
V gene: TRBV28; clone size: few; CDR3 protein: ASRVTTVNTEAF
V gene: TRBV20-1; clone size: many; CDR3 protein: SASDGNQPQH
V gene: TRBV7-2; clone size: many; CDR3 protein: ASSLGATGVLAYNEQF
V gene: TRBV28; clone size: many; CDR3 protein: ASSPDDPPLAKNIQY
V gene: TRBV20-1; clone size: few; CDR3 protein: SARGSGGQYNEQF
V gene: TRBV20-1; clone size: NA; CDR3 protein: SAGAGLDTEAF
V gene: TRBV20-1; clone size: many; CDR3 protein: SALGVTVGRYEQY